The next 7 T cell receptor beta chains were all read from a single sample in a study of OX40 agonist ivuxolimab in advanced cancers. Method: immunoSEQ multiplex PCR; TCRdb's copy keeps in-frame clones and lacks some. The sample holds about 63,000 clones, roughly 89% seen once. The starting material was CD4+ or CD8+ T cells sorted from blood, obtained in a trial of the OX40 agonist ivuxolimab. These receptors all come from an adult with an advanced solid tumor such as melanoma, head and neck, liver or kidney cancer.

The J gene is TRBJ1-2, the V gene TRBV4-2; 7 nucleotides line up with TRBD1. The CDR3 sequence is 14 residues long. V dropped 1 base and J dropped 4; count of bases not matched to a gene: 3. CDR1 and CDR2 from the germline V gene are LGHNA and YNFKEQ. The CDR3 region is CASSQGTGSYGYTF. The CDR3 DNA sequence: TGTGCCAGCAGCCAAGGGACAGGCTCCTATGGCTACACCTTC.

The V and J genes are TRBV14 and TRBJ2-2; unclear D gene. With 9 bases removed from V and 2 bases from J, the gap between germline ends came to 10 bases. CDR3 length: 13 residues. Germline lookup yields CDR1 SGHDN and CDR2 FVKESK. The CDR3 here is CASSGPNTGELFF. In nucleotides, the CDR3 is TGTGCCAGTAGTGGACCAAACACCGGGGAGCTGTTTTTT.

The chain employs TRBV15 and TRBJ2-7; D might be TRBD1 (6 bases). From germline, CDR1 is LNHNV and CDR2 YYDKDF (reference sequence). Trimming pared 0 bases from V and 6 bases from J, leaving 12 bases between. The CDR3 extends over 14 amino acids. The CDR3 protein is CATSRDRQVGEQYF. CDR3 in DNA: TGTGCCACCAGCAGAGACAGACAGGTTGGCGAGCAGTACTTC.

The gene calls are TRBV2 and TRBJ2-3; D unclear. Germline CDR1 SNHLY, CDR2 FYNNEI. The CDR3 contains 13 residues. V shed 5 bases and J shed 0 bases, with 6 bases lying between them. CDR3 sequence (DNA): TGTGCCAGCAGTTCCGTCAGCACAGATACGCAGTATTTT. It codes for CASSSVSTDTQYF.

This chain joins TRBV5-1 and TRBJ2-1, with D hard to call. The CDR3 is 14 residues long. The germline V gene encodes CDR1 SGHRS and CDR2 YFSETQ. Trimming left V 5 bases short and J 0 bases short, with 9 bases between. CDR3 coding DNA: TGCGCCAGCAGTGTAGGGCCCTCCTACAATGAGCAGTTCTTC. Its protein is CASSVGPSYNEQFF.

CDR3 amino acids: CASGRAGVYEQYF. CDR3 nucleotide sequence: TGTGCCAGCGGGCGTGCGGGAGTCTACGAGCAGTACTTC. The V call is TRBV2, the J call TRBJ2-7, with 7 positions matching TRBD2. Trimming cost V 8 bases and J 3 bases; bases outside gene matches: 7. The CDR3 is 13 amino acids. Germline V CDR1 and CDR2: SNHLY, FYNNEI.

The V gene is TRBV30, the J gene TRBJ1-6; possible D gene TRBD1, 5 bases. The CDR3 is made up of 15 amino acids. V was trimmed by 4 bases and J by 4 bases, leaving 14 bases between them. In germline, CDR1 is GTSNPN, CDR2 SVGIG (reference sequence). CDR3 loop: CAWKGGAQYNSPLHF. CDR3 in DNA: TGTGCCTGGAAGGGAGGGGCCCAGTATAATTCACCCCTCCACTTT.